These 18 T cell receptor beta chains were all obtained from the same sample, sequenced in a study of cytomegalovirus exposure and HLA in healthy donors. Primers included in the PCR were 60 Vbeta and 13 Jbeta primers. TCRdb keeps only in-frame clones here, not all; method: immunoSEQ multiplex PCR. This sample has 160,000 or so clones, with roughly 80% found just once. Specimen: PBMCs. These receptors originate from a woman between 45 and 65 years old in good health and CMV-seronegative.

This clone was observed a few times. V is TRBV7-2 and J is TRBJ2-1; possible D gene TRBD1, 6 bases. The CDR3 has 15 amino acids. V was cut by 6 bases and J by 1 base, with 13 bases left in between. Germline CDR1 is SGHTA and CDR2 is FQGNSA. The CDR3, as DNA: TGTGCCAGCAGTTTTTTAGGGGGTTCCTACAATGAGCAGTTCTTC. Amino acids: CASSFLGGSYNEQFF.

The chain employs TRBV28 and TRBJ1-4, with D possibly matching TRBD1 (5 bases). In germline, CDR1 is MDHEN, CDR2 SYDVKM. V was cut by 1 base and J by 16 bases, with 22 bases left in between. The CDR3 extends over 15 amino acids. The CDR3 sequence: CASSLLGQEPILPFF. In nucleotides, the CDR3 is TGTGCCAGCAGTTTATTGGGGCAGGAACCAATTCTGCCGTTTTTT.

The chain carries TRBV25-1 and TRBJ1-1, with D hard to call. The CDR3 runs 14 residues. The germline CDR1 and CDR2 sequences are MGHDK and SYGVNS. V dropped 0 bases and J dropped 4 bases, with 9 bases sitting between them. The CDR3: CASSEYLLGTEAFF. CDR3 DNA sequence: TGTGCCAGCAGTGAATACCTCCTAGGCACTGAAGCTTTCTTT.

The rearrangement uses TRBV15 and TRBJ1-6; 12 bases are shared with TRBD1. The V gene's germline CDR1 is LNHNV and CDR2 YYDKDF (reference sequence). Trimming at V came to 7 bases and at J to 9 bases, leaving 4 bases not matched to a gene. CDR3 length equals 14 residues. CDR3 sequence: CATTRDRGRSPLHF. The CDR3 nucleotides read TGTGCCACCACCCGGGACAGGGGGCGTTCACCCCTCCACTTT. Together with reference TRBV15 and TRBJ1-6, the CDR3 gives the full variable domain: DAMVIQNPRYQVTQFGKPVTLSCSQTLNHNVMYWYQQKSSQAPKLLFHYYDKDFNNEADTPDNFQSRRPNTSFCFLDIRSPGLGDTAMYLCATTRDRGRSPLHFGNGTRLTVT.

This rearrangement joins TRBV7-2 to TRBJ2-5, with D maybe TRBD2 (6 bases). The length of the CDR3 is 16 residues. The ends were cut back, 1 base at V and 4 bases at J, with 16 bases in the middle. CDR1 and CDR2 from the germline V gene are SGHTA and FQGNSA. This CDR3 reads CASSLGVQRVTETQYF. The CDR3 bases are TGTGCCAGCAGCTTAGGGGTACAGCGGGTGACAGAGACCCAGTACTTC. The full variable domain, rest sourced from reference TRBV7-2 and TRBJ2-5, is GAGVSQSPSNKVTEKGKDVELRCDPISGHTALYWYRQSLGQGLEFLIYFQGNSAPDKSGLPSDRFSAERTGGSVSTLTIQRTQQEDSAVYLCASSLGVQRVTETQYFGPGTRLLVL.

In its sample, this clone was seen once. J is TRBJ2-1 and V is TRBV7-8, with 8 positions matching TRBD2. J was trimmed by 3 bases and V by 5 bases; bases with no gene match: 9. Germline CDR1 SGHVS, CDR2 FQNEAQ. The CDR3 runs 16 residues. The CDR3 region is CASSPVASGRYNEQFF. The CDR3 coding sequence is TGTGCCAGCAGCCCAGTCGCTAGCGGGCGCTACAATGAGCAGTTCTTC. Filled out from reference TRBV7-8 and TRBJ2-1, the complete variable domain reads GAGVSQSPRYKVAKRGQDVALRCDPISGHVSLFWYQQALGQGPEFLTYFQNEAQLDKSGLPSDRFFAERPEGSVSTLKIQRTQQEDSAVYLCASSPVASGRYNEQFFGPGTRLTVL.

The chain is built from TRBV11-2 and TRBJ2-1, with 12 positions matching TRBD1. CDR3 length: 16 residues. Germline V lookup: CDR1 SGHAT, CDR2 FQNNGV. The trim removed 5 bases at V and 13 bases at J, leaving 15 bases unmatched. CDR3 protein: CASSTSGTGGLLFQFF. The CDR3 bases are TGTGCCAGCAGCACCAGCGGGACAGGGGGCCTTCTATTCCAGTTCTTC.

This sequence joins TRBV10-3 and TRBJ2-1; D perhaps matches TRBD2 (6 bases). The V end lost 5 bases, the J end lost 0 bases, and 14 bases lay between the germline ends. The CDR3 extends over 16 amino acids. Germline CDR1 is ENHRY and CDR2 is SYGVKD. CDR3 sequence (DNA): TGTGCCATCAGTTCCGACTTGACTAGCTCCTACAATGAGCAGTTCTTC. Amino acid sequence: CAISSDLTSSYNEQFF.

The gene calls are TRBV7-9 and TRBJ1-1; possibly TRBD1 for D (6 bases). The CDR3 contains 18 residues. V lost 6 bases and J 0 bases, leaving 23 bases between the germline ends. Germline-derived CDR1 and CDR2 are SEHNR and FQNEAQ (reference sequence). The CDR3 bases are TGTGCCAGCAGTTATACAGGGTATCCCTTCAGACTGAACACTGAAGCTTTCTTT. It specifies CASSYTGYPFRLNTEAFF.

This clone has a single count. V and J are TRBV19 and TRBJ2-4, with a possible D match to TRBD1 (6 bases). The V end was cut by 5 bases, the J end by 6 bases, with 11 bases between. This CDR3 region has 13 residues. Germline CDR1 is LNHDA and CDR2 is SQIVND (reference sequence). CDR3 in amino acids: CASSLPQGNIQYF. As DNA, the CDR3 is TGTGCCAGTAGTTTGCCACAGGGAAACATTCAGTACTTC.

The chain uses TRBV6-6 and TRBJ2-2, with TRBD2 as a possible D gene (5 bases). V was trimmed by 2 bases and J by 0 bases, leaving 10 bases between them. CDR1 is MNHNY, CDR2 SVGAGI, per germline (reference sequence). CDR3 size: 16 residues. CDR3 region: CASSYGGPSNTGELFF. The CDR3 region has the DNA TGTGCCAGCAGTTACGGAGGACCGTCGAACACCGGGGAGCTGTTTTTT.

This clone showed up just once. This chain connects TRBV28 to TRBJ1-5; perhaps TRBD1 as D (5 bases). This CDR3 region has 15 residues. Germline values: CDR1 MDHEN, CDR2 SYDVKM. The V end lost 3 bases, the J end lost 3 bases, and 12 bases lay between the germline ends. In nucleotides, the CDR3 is TGTGCCAGCAGTTTTTTACAGGAACTCAATCAGCCCCAGCATTTT. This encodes CASSFLQELNQPQHF. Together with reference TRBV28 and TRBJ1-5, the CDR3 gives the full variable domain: DVKVTQSSRYLVKRTGEKVFLECVQDMDHENMFWYRQDPGLGLRLIYFSYDVKMKEKGDIPEGYSVSREKKERFSLILESASTNQTSMYLCASSFLQELNQPQHFGDGTRLSIL.

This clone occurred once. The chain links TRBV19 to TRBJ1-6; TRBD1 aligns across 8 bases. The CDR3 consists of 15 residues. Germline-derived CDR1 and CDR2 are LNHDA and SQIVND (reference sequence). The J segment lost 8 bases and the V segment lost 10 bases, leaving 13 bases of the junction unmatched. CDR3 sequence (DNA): TGTGCCACCTCTTTGGAGGGACAGGCATATTCACCCCTCCACTTT. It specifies CATSLEGQAYSPLHF.

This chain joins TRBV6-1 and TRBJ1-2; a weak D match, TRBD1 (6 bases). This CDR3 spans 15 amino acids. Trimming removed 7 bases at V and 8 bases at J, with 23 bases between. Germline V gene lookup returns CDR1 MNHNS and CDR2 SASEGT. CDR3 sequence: CASTQGEQGKGGYTF. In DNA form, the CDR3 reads TGTGCCAGCACCCAAGGGGAACAGGGTAAAGGCGGCTACACCTTC.

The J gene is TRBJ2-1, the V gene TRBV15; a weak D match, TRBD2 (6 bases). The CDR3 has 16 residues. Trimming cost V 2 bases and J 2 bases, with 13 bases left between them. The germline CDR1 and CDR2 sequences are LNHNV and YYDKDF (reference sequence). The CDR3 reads CATSRFSGLTYNEQFF. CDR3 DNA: TGTGCCACCAGCAGATTTAGCGGTCTTACCTACAATGAGCAGTTCTTC.

The DNA of the CDR3 is TGTGCCAGCAGCTTAGGGCGGGATCTCTCCTACAATGAGCAGTTCTTC. It yields the protein CASSLGRDLSYNEQFF. V is TRBV7-2 and J is TRBJ2-1; tentative D call: TRBD2 (6 bases). The CDR3 is 16 amino acids. The germline CDR1 and CDR2 sequences are SGHTA and FQGNSA. Trimming removed 1 base from V and 0 bases from J, with 10 bases in between.

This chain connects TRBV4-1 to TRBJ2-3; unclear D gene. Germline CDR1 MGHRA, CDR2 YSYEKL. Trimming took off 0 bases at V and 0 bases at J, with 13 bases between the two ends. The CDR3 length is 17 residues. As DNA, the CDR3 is TGCGCCAGCAGCCAAGATCAGGCGAGCCTTAGCACAGATACGCAGTATTTT. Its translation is CASSQDQASLSTDTQYF.

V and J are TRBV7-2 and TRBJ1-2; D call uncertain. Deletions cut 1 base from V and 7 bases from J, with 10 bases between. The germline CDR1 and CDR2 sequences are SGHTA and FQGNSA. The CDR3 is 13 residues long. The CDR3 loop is CASSLVAGRGYTF. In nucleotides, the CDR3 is TGTGCCAGCAGCTTAGTAGCGGGCCGTGGCTACACCTTC. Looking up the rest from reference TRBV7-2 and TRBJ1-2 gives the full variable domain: GAGVSQSPSNKVTEKGKDVELRCDPISGHTALYWYRQSLGQGLEFLIYFQGNSAPDKSGLPSDRFSAERTGGSVSTLTIQRTQQEDSAVYLCASSLVAGRGYTFGSGTRLTVV.